This is a list of T cell receptor beta chains from one sample in a study of shared clonotypes between healthy human individuals. Clones were sequenced by immunoSEQ multiplex PCR, and TCRdb holds only the in-frame ones, with some missing. This table holds approximately 720,000 clones, 60% to 80% found once. Sequencing was performed on memory CD4+ T cells sorted from blood. These receptors were obtained from a woman aged 25 to 39 in good health. CDR3s include the opening cysteine and the closing phenylalanine or tryptophan. D genes are given only for firm matches. The size entry is marked missing in some rows and otherwise reads once, few, many or a size class.

D gene: .
clone size: .
V gene: TRBV29-1
J gene: TRBJ2-5
CDR3 DNA: TGCAGCGTTGATGGGAGGGGGCAAGAGACCCAGTACTTC
CDR3 protein: CSVDGRGQETQYF

D gene: .
clone size: .
V gene: TRBV10-3
J gene: TRBJ1-1
CDR3 DNA: TGTGCCATCAGTGAACAGGCAGCATTTGAAGCTTTCTTT
CDR3 protein: CAISEQAAFEAFF

D gene: .
clone size: .
V gene: TRBV28
J gene: TRBJ2-7
CDR3 DNA: TGTGCCAGCAGTTTACCCGGCGATAAGACCTACGAGCAGTACTTC
CDR3 protein: CASSLPGDKTYEQYF

D gene: .
clone size: .
V gene: TRBV7-6
J gene: TRBJ2-2
CDR3 DNA: TGTGCCAGCAGCGCAGGACTGAACACCGGGGAGCTGTTTTTT
CDR3 protein: CASSAGLNTGELFF

D gene: .
clone size: .
V gene: TRBV6-6
J gene: TRBJ2-5
CDR3 DNA: TGTGCCAGCAGTTACTCGATTGGTGGCGGGGAGACCCAGTACTTC
CDR3 protein: CASSYSIGGGETQYF

D gene: .
clone size: .
V gene: TRBV28
J gene: TRBJ2-7
CDR3 DNA: TGTGCCAGCATGGGGGGAGGGACAGGAGCCCCAGAGCAGTACTTC
CDR3 protein: CASMGGGTGAPEQYF

D gene: .
clone size: .
V gene: TRBV15
J gene: TRBJ2-4
CDR3 DNA: TGTGCCACCAGCAGAGAGGGACACTCAAACATTCAGTACTTC
CDR3 protein: CATSREGHSNIQYF

D gene: .
clone size: few
V gene: TRBV7-3
J gene: TRBJ2-3
CDR3 DNA: TGTGCCAGCAGCTTAAATATCCCGACAGATACGCAGTATTTT
CDR3 protein: CASSLNIPTDTQYF

D gene: .
clone size: .
V gene: TRBV6-1
J gene: TRBJ2-7
CDR3 DNA: TGTGCCAGCAGAGTACAGGGTAAAACCTACGAGCAGTACTTC
CDR3 protein: CASRVQGKTYEQYF

D gene: TRBD1
clone size: .
V gene: TRBV5-1
J gene: TRBJ2-2
CDR3 DNA: TGCGCCAGCAGCCCCAGCAGGGGGCAGGACACCGGGGAGCTGTTTTTT
CDR3 protein: CASSPSRGQDTGELFF

D gene: .
clone size: .
V gene: TRBV13
J gene: TRBJ2-7
CDR3 DNA: TGTGCCAGCAGCCCAAGGTTGGGGTCCCTGAACTTC
CDR3 protein: CASSPRLGSLNF

D gene: .
clone size: .
V gene: TRBV30
J gene: TRBJ2-3
CDR3 DNA: TGTGCCTGGAACAGGGAATTGGGTTCAGATACGCAGTATTTT
CDR3 protein: CAWNRELGSDTQYF

D gene: .
clone size: .
V gene: TRBV11-2
J gene: TRBJ2-7
CDR3 DNA: TGTGCCAGCGGATCTGATGAGCCCTTACCCTACGAGCAGTACTTC
CDR3 protein: CASGSDEPLPYEQYF

D gene: .
clone size: .
V gene: TRBV4-1
J gene: TRBJ1-5
CDR3 DNA: TGCGCCAGCAGCCAAGGAGGGTTCGATTATCAGCCCCAGCATTTT
CDR3 protein: CASSQGGFDYQPQHF

D gene: .
clone size: .
V gene: TRBV2
J gene: TRBJ1-5
CDR3 DNA: TGTGCCAGCAGCGGACAGTACAATCAGCCCCAGCATTTT
CDR3 protein: CASSGQYNQPQHF

D gene: TRBD2
clone size: few
V gene: TRBV29-1
J gene: TRBJ2-1
CDR3 DNA: TGCAGCGTTGGTGGGACTAGCTTCAATGAGCAGTTCTTC
CDR3 protein: CSVGGTSFNEQFF

D gene: TRBD2
clone size: .
V gene: TRBV5-6
J gene: TRBJ2-3
CDR3 DNA: TGTGCCAGCAGTACGAGACTAGCGGGAGCGTTAGATACGCAGTATTTT
CDR3 protein: CASSTRLAGALDTQYF

D gene: .
clone size: .
V gene: TRBV29-1
J gene: TRBJ2-5
CDR3 DNA: TGCAGCGTCCAGGGTCTGGGGGAGACCCAGTACTTC
CDR3 protein: CSVQGLGETQYF

D gene: TRBD1
clone size: .
V gene: TRBV19
J gene: TRBJ1-1
CDR3 DNA: TGTGCCAGTAGTATAGCGGGACAGATGAACACTGAAGCTTTCTTT
CDR3 protein: CASSIAGQMNTEAFF

D gene: .
clone size: .
V gene: TRBV29-1
J gene: TRBJ1-3
CDR3 DNA: TGCAGCGTTCATGGGGGCTCTGGAAACACCATATATTTT
CDR3 protein: CSVHGGSGNTIYF

D gene: .
clone size: .
V gene: TRBV25-1
J gene: TRBJ1-1
CDR3 DNA: TGTGCCAGCAGTGACAGGGCCGGATGGACTGAAGCTTTCTTT
CDR3 protein: CASSDRAGWTEAFF

D gene: .
clone size: few
V gene: TRBV10-1
J gene: TRBJ2-3
CDR3 DNA: TGCGCCAGCGCAAAGGGGGTTCGGGATACGCAGTATTTT
CDR3 protein: CASAKGVRDTQYF

D gene: .
clone size: .
V gene: TRBV28
J gene: TRBJ2-4
CDR3 DNA: TGTGCCAGCAGTTTGCCAGGCAGGATTCAGTACTTC
CDR3 protein: CASSLPGRIQYF

D gene: TRBD2
clone size: few
V gene: TRBV19
J gene: TRBJ2-4
CDR3 DNA: TGTGCCAGTGGCCCCGGGGGGGCGGCCAAAAACATTCAGTACTTC
CDR3 protein: CASGPGGAAKNIQYF

D gene: .
clone size: .
V gene: TRBV19
J gene: TRBJ2-5
CDR3 DNA: TGTGCCAGTAGTGTCACAGGTGGAGAGACCCAGTACTTC
CDR3 protein: CASSVTGGETQYF

D gene: .
clone size: few
V gene: TRBV21-1
J gene: TRBJ2-5
CDR3 DNA: TGTGCCAGCACTCCCGGTCCGGGAGCCCTGGAGACCCAGTACTTC
CDR3 protein: CASTPGPGALETQYF

D gene: TRBD1
clone size: .
V gene: TRBV19
J gene: TRBJ2-6
CDR3 DNA: TGTGCCAGTAGTCGACAGGGGTCTGGGGCCAACGTCCTGACTTTC
CDR3 protein: CASSRQGSGANVLTF

D gene: .
clone size: .
V gene: TRBV5-4
J gene: TRBJ1-1
CDR3 DNA: TGTGCCAGCAGCCAGCAGGTGAACACTGAAGCTTTCTTT
CDR3 protein: CASSQQVNTEAFF

D gene: .
clone size: .
V gene: TRBV6-6
J gene: TRBJ2-1
CDR3 DNA: TGTGCCAGCAGTTACGACGGGAGTTCGGTCAATGAGCAGTTCTTC
CDR3 protein: CASSYDGSSVNEQFF

D gene: .
clone size: .
V gene: TRBV28
J gene: TRBJ1-1
CDR3 DNA: TGTGCCAGCAGTTTGCGACTGAACCATAACACTGAAGCTTTCTTT
CDR3 protein: CASSLRLNHNTEAFF

D gene: .
clone size: .
V gene: TRBV5-1
J gene: TRBJ2-2
CDR3 DNA: TGCGCCAGCAGCCCGAACAGGGCAAGGACCGGGGAGCTGTTTTTT
CDR3 protein: CASSPNRARTGELFF

D gene: .
clone size: few
V gene: TRBV28
J gene: TRBJ1-2
CDR3 DNA: TGTGCCAGCAGTTCCCCCGAGGGGAACTACACCTTC
CDR3 protein: CASSSPEGNYTF

D gene: .
clone size: .
V gene: TRBV6-5
J gene: TRBJ1-3
CDR3 DNA: TGTGCCAGCAGAAGCGGGGCCGACGCTGGAAACACCATATATTTT
CDR3 protein: CASRSGADAGNTIYF

D gene: .
clone size: .
V gene: TRBV25-1
J gene: TRBJ1-2
CDR3 DNA: TGTGCCAGCAGGCGATGGACAGACTACACCTTC
CDR3 protein: CASRRWTDYTF

D gene: .
clone size: .
V gene: TRBV27
J gene: TRBJ1-2
CDR3 DNA: TGTGCCAGCAGACCTGTACCAACAAATCCCTATGGCTACACCTTC
CDR3 protein: CASRPVPTNPYGYTF

D gene: TRBD2
clone size: many
V gene: TRBV19
J gene: TRBJ2-5
CDR3 DNA: TGTGCCAGTAGTATAGGTCTAGCGGGCGAGACCCAGTACTTC
CDR3 protein: CASSIGLAGETQYF

D gene: .
clone size: .
V gene: TRBV14
J gene: TRBJ2-3
CDR3 DNA: TGTGCCAGCAGCCAAGACGTCACCTCAGATACGCAGTATTTT
CDR3 protein: CASSQDVTSDTQYF

D gene: TRBD1
clone size: .
V gene: TRBV10-2
J gene: TRBJ1-1
CDR3 DNA: TGCGCCAGCAGTGGGGTCAGGGGGGGAGGCACTGAAGCTTTCTTT
CDR3 protein: CASSGVRGGGTEAFF

D gene: .
clone size: .
V gene: TRBV11-3
J gene: TRBJ2-7
CDR3 DNA: TGTGCCAGCAGCTTAGATGGGACCTCGTCCTACGAGCAGTACTTC
CDR3 protein: CASSLDGTSSYEQYF

D gene: TRBD2
clone size: .
V gene: TRBV9
J gene: TRBJ2-3
CDR3 DNA: TGTGCCAGCAGCGTATTAGGTGGGACTAGCCCCACAGATACGCAGTATTTT
CDR3 protein: CASSVLGGTSPTDTQYF

D gene: TRBD1
clone size: few
V gene: TRBV18
J gene: TRBJ2-7
CDR3 DNA: TGTGCCAGCTCATCCAGACAGGGCCCCTACGAGCAGTACTTC
CDR3 protein: CASSSRQGPYEQYF

D gene: .
clone size: many
V gene: TRBV7-3
J gene: TRBJ1-1
CDR3 DNA: TGTGCCAGCAGCAGGGGGGTAAATACTGAAGCTTTCTTT
CDR3 protein: CASSRGVNTEAFF

D gene: .
clone size: .
V gene: TRBV30
J gene: TRBJ1-1
CDR3 DNA: TGTGCCTGGACCCTGGGACGGTGGAACACTGAAGCTTTCTTT
CDR3 protein: CAWTLGRWNTEAFF

D gene: TRBD1
clone size: .
V gene: TRBV19
J gene: TRBJ2-1
CDR3 DNA: TGTGCCACCGAGGGGGCTATTAATGCTGAGCAGTTCTTC
CDR3 protein: CATEGAINAEQFF

D gene: TRBD1
clone size: .
V gene: TRBV2
J gene: TRBJ2-7
CDR3 DNA: TGTGCCAGCGGAGACAACAGGGGGCGGGACGAGCAGTACTTC
CDR3 protein: CASGDNRGRDEQYF

D gene: .
clone size: .
V gene: TRBV6-4
J gene: TRBJ1-1
CDR3 DNA: TGTGCCAGCAGCGCAACAGAGAACACTGAAGCTTTCTTT
CDR3 protein: CASSATENTEAFF

D gene: .
clone size: .
V gene: TRBV19
J gene: TRBJ1-1
CDR3 DNA: TGTGCCAGTAGTAGGGCAAGGACCGCTGAAGCTTTCTTT
CDR3 protein: CASSRARTAEAFF

D gene: .
clone size: .
V gene: TRBV2
J gene: TRBJ2-3
CDR3 DNA: TGTGCCAGCAGTGGAGCAGGAGTCACGAATACGCAGTATTTT
CDR3 protein: CASSGAGVTNTQYF

D gene: TRBD1
clone size: few
V gene: TRBV28
J gene: TRBJ2-7
CDR3 DNA: TGTGCCAGCAGTTTATTAGGGACAGGGGCCTACGAGCAGTACTTC
CDR3 protein: CASSLLGTGAYEQYF

D gene: .
clone size: .
V gene: TRBV6-5
J gene: TRBJ2-3
CDR3 DNA: TGTGCCAGCAGTGAGGGACCGCTCACAGATACGCAGTATTTT
CDR3 protein: CASSEGPLTDTQYF

D gene: .
clone size: few
V gene: TRBV19
J gene: TRBJ1-5
CDR3 DNA: TGTGCCAGTAGTTCTACCGCAGGGATTGATGGCAATCAGCCCCAGCATTTT
CDR3 protein: CASSSTAGIDGNQPQHF